Following are 26 T cell receptor beta chains from one sample sequenced in a study of cytomegalovirus exposure and HLA in healthy donors. Only in-frame clones appear in the TCRdb table, and some are missing; sequencing was by immunoSEQ multiplex PCR. The sample consists of some 65,000 clones, approximately 96% of them appearing once. Input material: PBMCs. The receptors were gathered from a man aged 18 to 29 in good health and CMV-seronegative.

This chain uses TRBV27 with TRBJ1-1; D is undetermined. The germline V gene has CDR1 MNHEY and CDR2 SMNVEV (reference sequence). CDR3 size: 14 residues. V gave up 6 bases and J gave up 3 bases, with 14 bases separating them. In nucleotides, the CDR3 is TGTGCCAGCAGCCTCGGGTCCTCCTACACTGAAGCTTTCTTT. Its protein product is CASSLGSSYTEAFF.

The J gene is TRBJ1-1, the V gene TRBV27, with TRBD1 matching 9 bases. The V segment lost 2 bases and the J segment 4 bases; nucleotides outside the gene matches: 5. The germline gives CDR1 MNHEY, CDR2 SMNVEV (reference sequence). The CDR3 has 15 amino acids. CDR3 protein: CASSLDRGATTEAFF. Written as DNA, the CDR3 is TGTGCCAGCAGTTTAGACAGGGGGGCGACCACTGAAGCTTTCTTT.

This chain joins TRBV4-1 and TRBJ1-1; a possible D gene is TRBD1 (6 bases). CDR1 and CDR2 (germline): MGHRA, YSYEKL. The CDR3 contains 16 residues. V was clipped by 0 bases and J by 7 bases, with 18 bases between them. The CDR3 DNA is TGCGCCAGCAGCCAAGATCCCCCAGGGGCAGGGGATGAAGCTTTCTTT. Translation gives CASSQDPPGAGDEAFF.

This rearrangement joins TRBV11-2 to TRBJ2-1, with D perhaps TRBD1 (5 bases). CDR3 length: 14 amino acids. V lost 1 base and J lost 9, with 13 bases in between. CDR1 and CDR2 (germline): SGHAT, FQNNGV. DNA for the CDR3: TGTGCCAGCAGCTTAGGCAGGGTGGGTGGTGAGCAGTTCTTC. It codes for CASSLGRVGGEQFF.

V is TRBV6-4 and J is TRBJ2-7; D might be TRBD1 (6 bases). V was shortened by 6 bases and J by 1 base, with 16 bases between the two germline ends. This CDR3 is built from 15 residues. Germline values: CDR1 MRHNA, CDR2 SNTAGT. The CDR3 loop reads CASRLGGVLSYEQYF. In DNA, the CDR3 is TGTGCCAGCAGGCTAGGGGGAGTGCTTTCCTACGAGCAGTACTTC.

A single count supports this clone. This chain links TRBV6-6 with TRBJ1-2; 9 bases line up with TRBD1. The J segment lost 6 bases and the V segment lost 5 bases, leaving 7 bases of the junction unmatched. The CDR3 consists of 14 residues. Germline V gene data show CDR1 as MNHNY and CDR2 as SVGAGI (reference sequence). The CDR3 coding sequence is TGTGCCAGCAGTCAAACAGGGGGCGCCGATGGCTACACCTTC. Encoded protein: CASSQTGGADGYTF.

The chain uses TRBV27 and TRBJ1-1; 7 bases map to TRBD1. Germline V lookup: CDR1 MNHEY, CDR2 SMNVEV (reference sequence). The V and J ends lost 4 bases and 6 bases, in that order; junction bases with no gene match: 8. The CDR3 extends over 14 amino acids. CDR3 bases: TGTGCCAGCAGTTCCGCAGGGGGTTTCGCTGAAGCTTTCTTT. It translates to CASSSAGGFAEAFF.

In its sample, this clone was seen once. This rearrangement joins TRBV19 to TRBJ2-2; TRBD1 might be the D (6 bases). The germline gives CDR1 LNHDA, CDR2 SQIVND (reference sequence). The CDR3 is 16 residues long. Trimming shortened V by 4 bases and J by 1 base, and 13 bases separated the two germline ends. CDR3 nucleotides: TGTGCCAGTAGTAGTTCCGGGACACTGAACACCGGGGAGCTGTTTTTT. This encodes CASSSSGTLNTGELFF.

V gene TRBV10-3 combines with J gene TRBJ2-1, with TRBD2 as a possible D gene (5 bases). Trimming took off 3 bases at V and 8 bases at J, with 17 bases between the two ends. The CDR3 contains 15 residues. Germline CDR1 is ENHRY and CDR2 is SYGVKD. CDR3 coding DNA: TGTGCCATCAGTGACAGCGGCTTTTACAATGATGAGCAGTTCTTC. It codes for CAISDSGFYNDEQFF.

The CDR3, as DNA: TGTGCCAGCAGCCAGGATGGGACACCTGGAAACACCATATATTTT. Protein sequence: CASSQDGTPGNTIYF. J is TRBJ1-3 and V is TRBV14; TRBD1 might be the D (6 bases). Germline V gene data show CDR1 as SGHDN and CDR2 as FVKESK. Trimming took 3 bases from V and 2 from J, leaving 11 bases between them. The CDR3 loop spans 15 amino acids.

This clone was recorded only once. This chain connects TRBV27 to TRBJ1-1; 9 nucleotides match TRBD1. V shed 5 bases, J shed 5 bases, and the junction held 3 bases outside the gene matches. Germline values: CDR1 MNHEY, CDR2 SMNVEV (reference sequence). The CDR3 consists of 13 residues. The CDR3 DNA reads as TGTGCCAGCAGTCTCGGGACAGGGACTGAAGCTTTCTTT. Translated, it gives CASSLGTGTEAFF.

V is TRBV30 and J is TRBJ1-2; 9 bases are a match to TRBD1. Germline assignment: CDR1 GTSNPN and CDR2 SVGIG (reference sequence). Trimming took 2 bases from V and 6 from J; bases not matched to a gene: 4. This CDR3 contains 13 residues. DNA for the CDR3: TGTGCCTGGAGTTATACAGGGGGCAATGGCTACACCTTC. Protein product: CAWSYTGGNGYTF.

The V gene is TRBV7-9, the J gene TRBJ2-7; 7 nucleotides line up with TRBD1. The CDR3 runs to 15 residues. Trimming took 0 bases from V and 5 from J; bases not matched to a gene: 7. Germline CDR1 and CDR2: SEHNR and FQNEAQ (reference sequence). In DNA form, the CDR3 reads TGTGCCAGCAGCTTAGCGACAGGGAATCAGAACGAGCAGTACTTC. Translated, it gives CASSLATGNQNEQYF.

The CDR3 DNA follows: TGTGCCATCAGCCCGGACAGCCCTGGCGAGCAGTACTTC. As protein: CAISPDSPGEQYF. The rearrangement links TRBV10-3 to TRBJ2-7; a weak D match, TRBD1 (6 bases). Trimming removed 6 bases at V and 6 bases at J, with 15 bases between. Germline V gene data show CDR1 as ENHRY and CDR2 as SYGVKD. The CDR3 consists of 13 residues.

This clone was seen only a few times. This chain joins TRBV19 and TRBJ1-5; TRBD1 matches at 8 bases. The CDR3 length is 16 residues. The trim removed 7 bases at V and 6 bases at J, leaving 14 bases unmatched. The germline V gene has CDR1 LNHDA and CDR2 SQIVND (reference sequence). The CDR3 coding sequence is TGTGCCAGTACCACAAGGGCAGGGGGCGCCGGTCAGCCCCAGCATTTT. Residues: CASTTRAGGAGQPQHF.

The chain employs TRBV6-6 and TRBJ1-2; D remains ambiguous. Germline assignment: CDR1 MNHNY and CDR2 SVGAGI (reference sequence). Trimming took off 7 bases at V and 8 bases at J, with 11 bases between the two ends. The CDR3 extends over 11 amino acids. CDR3 loop: CASTSGRGYTF. CDR3 DNA: TGTGCCAGCACCTCCGGGAGGGGCTACACCTTC.

As DNA, the CDR3 is TGTGCCAGCAGCTTGGCCGGGAGGGCTTTCTTT. Translating gives CASSLAGRAFF. The genes are TRBV5-6 and TRBJ1-1; D gene ambiguous. Trimming stripped 0 bases from V and 11 bases from J, with 8 bases between. The CDR3 sequence is 11 residues long. Germline loops: CDR1 SGHDT, CDR2 YYEEEE.

The chain links TRBV6-5 to TRBJ2-5; D may be TRBD1 (5 bases). The CDR3 is 15 residues long. The V and J ends lost 5 bases and 0 bases respectively, with 13 bases between them. Germline V lookup: CDR1 MNHEY, CDR2 SVGAGI. In nucleotides, the CDR3 is TGTGCCAGCAGTATTGACAGACTGTACCAAGAGACCCAGTACTTC. Translated, it gives CASSIDRLYQETQYF.

This chain joins TRBV27 and TRBJ2-5; 8 nucleotides match TRBD2. CDR3 length: 17 amino acids. Germline CDR1 MNHEY, CDR2 SMNVEV (reference sequence). Trimming cost V 6 bases and J 4 bases; bases outside gene matches: 16. CDR3 in amino acids: CASSRRPSGGPGETQYF. In DNA form, the CDR3 reads TGTGCCAGCAGCCGACGTCCTTCGGGAGGGCCGGGAGAGACCCAGTACTTC.

CDR3 residues: CASSSYLGGNEQFF. For the CDR3, the DNA is TGTGCCAGCAGCTCTTACCTCGGGGGAAATGAGCAGTTCTTC. The J gene is TRBJ2-1, the V gene TRBV5-4, with D perhaps matching TRBD2 (6 bases). The germline gives CDR1 SGHNT, CDR2 YYREEE (reference sequence). Trimming shortened V by 3 bases and J by 7 bases, and 14 bases separated the two germline ends. The CDR3 spans 14 residues.

The genes are TRBV9 and TRBJ2-1; 11 nucleotides line up with TRBD2. The length of the CDR3 is 16 residues. Germline CDR1 SGDLS, CDR2 YYNGEE. Trimming removed 4 bases from V and 7 bases from J; junction bases left unmatched: 10. CDR3 DNA: TGTGCCAGCAGCCCTAGCACTAGCGGGAGATCTAATGAGCAGTTCTTC. The encoded protein is CASSPSTSGRSNEQFF.

The V call is TRBV6-5, the J call TRBJ1-6; 8 bases align to TRBD1. CDR1 and CDR2 from the germline V gene are MNHEY and SVGAGI. With V trimmed by 6 bases and J by 8 bases, 6 bases remained unmatched. CDR3 length equals 14 residues. In nucleotides, the CDR3 is TGTGCCAGCAGACCTGGACAGGGACATTCACCCCTCCACTTT. Translated: CASRPGQGHSPLHF.

This clone was seen a single time. The chain recombines TRBV6-5 with TRBJ1-1; 8 bases line up with TRBD1. The J segment lost 5 bases and the V segment lost 2 bases, leaving 7 bases of the junction unmatched. The CDR3 totals 15 residues. CDR1 MNHEY and CDR2 SVGAGI come from the germline V gene. The CDR3 nucleotides read TGTGCCAGCAGTTACAGTGACAGGGGAGGGACTGAAGCTTTCTTT. It codes for CASSYSDRGGTEAFF.

The CDR3 spells CASSYQTGGPNTEAFF. CDR3 sequence (DNA): TGTGCCAGCAGTTACCAGACAGGGGGCCCAAACACTGAAGCTTTCTTT. The chain is built from TRBV6-6 and TRBJ1-1, with TRBD1 identical over 10 bases. The junction had 5 bases not matched to a gene; V was cut back by 2 bases and J by 2 bases. Germline V gene data show CDR1 as MNHNY and CDR2 as SVGAGI (reference sequence). The CDR3 consists of 16 residues.

V and J are TRBV2 and TRBJ1-6; no clear D gene. The length of the CDR3 is 15 residues. Germline lookup yields CDR1 SNHLY and CDR2 FYNNEI. With 1 base removed from V and 10 bases from J, the gap between germline ends came to 14 bases. CDR3 bases: TGTGCCAGCAGTGAAGGCGGGAAGGTTGGGTCACCCCTCCACTTT. Protein: CASSEGGKVGSPLHF.

The V call is TRBV5-1, the J call TRBJ2-7; the match to TRBD1 covers 7 bases. V lost 2 bases and J lost 3; bases outside the gene matches: 2. Germline V lookup: CDR1 SGHRS, CDR2 YFSETQ. The CDR3 contains 13 residues. CDR3 DNA sequence: TGCGCCAGCAGCTTAGGGACAGACTACGAGCAGTACTTC. Protein sequence: CASSLGTDYEQYF. Looking up the rest from reference TRBV5-1 and TRBJ2-7 gives the full variable domain: KAGVTQTPRYLIKTRGQQVTLSCSPISGHRSVSWYQQTPGQGLQFLFEYFSETQRNKGNFPGRFSGRQFSNSRSEMNVSTLELGDSALYLCASSLGTDYEQYFGPGTRLTVT.